This T cell receptor beta chain was identified in a study of shared clonotypes between healthy human individuals. Study results and caveats: Relative to memory subsets, naive subsets generally showed larger estimated richness. Investigators expected sequencing depth to affect clonotype sharing among donors.

CDR3 length equals 14 residues. CDR1 is MDHEN, CDR2 SYDVKM, per germline. V was pared by 6 bases and J by 0 bases, with 11 bases between. Generated by immunoSEQ multiplex PCR, the TCRdb table keeps only in-frame clones and is missing some. The table lists 1 million to 1.2 million clones, 70% to 85% of them singletons. Every donor was a Caucasian adult from Nashville, Tennessee. It was into CD45RA+ naive and CD45RA-negative memory subsets that the CD4+ cells were split. With regard to this clone: Its antigen is as yet unknown.

This chain links TRBV28 with TRBJ1-2, with unresolved D. Sequencing input: memory CD4+ T cells from PBMCs. Subset meaning: CD45RA-negative fraction. This clonotype was sampled from a man younger than 30 in good health. Some clones in this sample may be carry-over from other donors' samples. For the CDR3, the DNA is TGTGCCAGCAGCCACGGGGTTACTAACTATGGCTACACCTTC. Translating gives CASSHGVTNYGYTF.